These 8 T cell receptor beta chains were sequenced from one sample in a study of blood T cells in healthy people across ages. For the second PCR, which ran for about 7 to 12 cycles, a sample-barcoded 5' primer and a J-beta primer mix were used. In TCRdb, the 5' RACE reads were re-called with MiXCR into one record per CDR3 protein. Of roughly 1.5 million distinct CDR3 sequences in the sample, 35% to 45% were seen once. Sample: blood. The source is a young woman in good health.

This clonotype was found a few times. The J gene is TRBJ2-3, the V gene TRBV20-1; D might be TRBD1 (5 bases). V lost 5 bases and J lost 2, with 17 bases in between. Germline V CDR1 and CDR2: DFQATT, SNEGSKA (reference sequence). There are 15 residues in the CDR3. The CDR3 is CSAVGALYLTDTQYF. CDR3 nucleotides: TGCAGTGCTGTTGGGGCCCTCTACCTCACAGATACGCAGTATTTT.

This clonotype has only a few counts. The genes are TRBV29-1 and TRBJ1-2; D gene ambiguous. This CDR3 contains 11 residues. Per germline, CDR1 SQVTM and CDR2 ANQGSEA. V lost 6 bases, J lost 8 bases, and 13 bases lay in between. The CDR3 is CSVDTISGYTF. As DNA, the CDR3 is TGCAGCGTAGACACAATAAGCGGCTACACCTTC.

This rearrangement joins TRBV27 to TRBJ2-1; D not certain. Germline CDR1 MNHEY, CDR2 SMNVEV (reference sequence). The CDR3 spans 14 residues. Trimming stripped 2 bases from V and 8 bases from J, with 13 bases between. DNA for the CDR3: TGTGCCAGCAGTTTAGCGGTCCCCGTTGATGAGCAGTTCTTC. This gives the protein CASSLAVPVDEQFF.

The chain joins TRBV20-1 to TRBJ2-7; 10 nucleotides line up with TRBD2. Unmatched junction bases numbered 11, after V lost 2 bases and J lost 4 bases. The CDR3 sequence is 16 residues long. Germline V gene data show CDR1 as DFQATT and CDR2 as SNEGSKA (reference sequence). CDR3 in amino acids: CSARLIIAGGRYEQYF. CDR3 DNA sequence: TGCAGTGCTAGATTGATAATAGCGGGAGGCCGGTACGAGCAGTACTTC.

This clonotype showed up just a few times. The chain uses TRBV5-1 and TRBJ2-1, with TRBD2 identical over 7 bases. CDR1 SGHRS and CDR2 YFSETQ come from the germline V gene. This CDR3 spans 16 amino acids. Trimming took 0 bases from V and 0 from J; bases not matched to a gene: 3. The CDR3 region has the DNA TGCGCCAGCAGCTTGGGGGGAGGGGACTCCTACAATGAGCAGTTCTTC. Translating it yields CASSLGGGDSYNEQFF.

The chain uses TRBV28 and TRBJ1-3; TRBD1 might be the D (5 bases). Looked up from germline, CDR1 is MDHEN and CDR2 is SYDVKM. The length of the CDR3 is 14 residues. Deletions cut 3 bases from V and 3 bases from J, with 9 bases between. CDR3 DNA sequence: TGTGCCAGCAGTTTCTGGGGCGGTGGAAACACCATATATTTT. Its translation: CASSFWGGGNTIYF.

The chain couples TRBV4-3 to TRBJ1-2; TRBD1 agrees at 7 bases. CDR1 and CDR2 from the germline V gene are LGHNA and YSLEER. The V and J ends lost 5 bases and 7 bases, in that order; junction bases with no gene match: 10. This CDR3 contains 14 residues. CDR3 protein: CASSARTGYSGYTF. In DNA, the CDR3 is TGCGCCAGCAGCGCACGGACAGGTTACAGTGGCTACACCTTC.

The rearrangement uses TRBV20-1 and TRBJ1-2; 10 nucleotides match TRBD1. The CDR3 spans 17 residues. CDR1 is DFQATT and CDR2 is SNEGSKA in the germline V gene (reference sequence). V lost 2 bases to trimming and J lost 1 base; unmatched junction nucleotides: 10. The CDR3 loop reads CSARFPGQGSVNYGYTF. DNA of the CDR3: TGCAGTGCTAGATTTCCGGGACAGGGGTCGGTTAACTATGGCTACACCTTC.